This paragraph reports one T cell receptor (beta chain). Its target is not known. In the original processing: ImmunoSEQ gave junction-only sequences without quality scores, so filtering differed. Assay used: immunoSEQ multiplex PCR; TCRdb lists only in-frame clones, some missing. That table is the source of V, J and clone size, and D and trimming were worked out from the DNA. The sample consists of around 510,000 clones, approximately 95% of them appearing once. This entry belongs to a study of shared clonotypes between healthy human individuals. Whole-study findings and limits: Represented diversity, genetic and exposure-history alike, was limited by few donors.

In the CD4+ fraction, cells were divided into CD45RA+ naive and CD45RA-negative memory subsets. What was sequenced was naive CD4+ T cells sorted from blood. Subset specified: CD45RA+ positively selected. The sequence was obtained from a woman younger than 45 in good health.

The CDR3 DNA sequence: TGTGCCAGCAGTTTATGGTATAGCGGGAGTTACGAGCAGTACTTC. This encodes CASSLWYSGSYEQYF. This chain uses TRBV28 with TRBJ2-5; 9 bases line up with TRBD2. The closer fit of TRBJ2-7 to the DNA end suggests the J call may be wrong. CDR3 length equals 15 residues. Germline CDR1 and CDR2: MDHEN and SYDVKM.